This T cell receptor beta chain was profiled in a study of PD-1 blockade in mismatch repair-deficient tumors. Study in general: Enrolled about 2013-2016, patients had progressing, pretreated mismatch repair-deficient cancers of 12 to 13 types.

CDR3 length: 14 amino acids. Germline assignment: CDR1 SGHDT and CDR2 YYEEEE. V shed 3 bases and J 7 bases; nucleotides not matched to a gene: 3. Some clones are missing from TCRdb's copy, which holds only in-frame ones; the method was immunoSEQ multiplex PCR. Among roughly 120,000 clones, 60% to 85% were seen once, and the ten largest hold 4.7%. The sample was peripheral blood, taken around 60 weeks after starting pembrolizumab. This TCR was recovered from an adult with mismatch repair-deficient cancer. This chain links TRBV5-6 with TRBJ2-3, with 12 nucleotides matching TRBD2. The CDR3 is CASSWGTSGYTQYF. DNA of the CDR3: TGTGCCAGCAGCTGGGGGACTAGCGGGTATACGCAGTATTTT.